This TCR beta chain stems from a study of cytomegalovirus exposure and HLA in healthy donors. Germline V gene lookup returns CDR1 GTSNPN and CDR2 SVGIG (reference sequence). V gave up 3 bases and J gave up 6 bases; unmatched junction bases: 8. The CDR3 totals 17 residues. PCR employed 60 Vbeta and 13 Jbeta primers. TCRdb keeps only in-frame clones here, not all; method: immunoSEQ multiplex PCR. This table holds about 89,000 clones, about 74% found once. The receptor's source is a man aged 30-40 years in good health and CMV-seronegative. The gene calls are TRBV30 and TRBJ2-1; TRBD2 aligns across 16 bases. Material for sequencing was PBMCs. The CDR3 protein is CAWSSGLAGGPVNEQFF. The CDR3 bases are TGTGCCTGGAGCTCGGGACTAGCGGGGGGGCCAGTCAATGAGCAGTTCTTC.